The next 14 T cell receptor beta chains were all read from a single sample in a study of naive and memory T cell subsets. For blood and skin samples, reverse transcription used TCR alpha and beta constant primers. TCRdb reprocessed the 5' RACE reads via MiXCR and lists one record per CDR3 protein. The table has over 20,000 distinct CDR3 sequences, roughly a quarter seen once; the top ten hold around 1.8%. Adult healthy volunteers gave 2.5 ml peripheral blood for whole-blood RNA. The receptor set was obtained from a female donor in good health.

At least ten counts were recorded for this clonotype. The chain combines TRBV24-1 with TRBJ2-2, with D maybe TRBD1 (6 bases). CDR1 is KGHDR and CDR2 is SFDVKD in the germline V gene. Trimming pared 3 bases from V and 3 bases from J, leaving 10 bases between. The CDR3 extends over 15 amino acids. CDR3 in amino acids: CATSDHRTDTGELFF. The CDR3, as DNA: TGTGCCACCAGTGATCACCGGACAGACACCGGGGAGCTGTTTTTT.

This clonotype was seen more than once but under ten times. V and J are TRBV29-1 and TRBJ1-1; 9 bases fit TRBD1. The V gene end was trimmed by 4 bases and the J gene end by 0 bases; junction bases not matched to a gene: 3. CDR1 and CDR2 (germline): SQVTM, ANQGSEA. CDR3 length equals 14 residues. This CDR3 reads CSVGQGGMNTEAFF. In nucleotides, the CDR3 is TGCAGCGTTGGACAGGGGGGGATGAACACTGAAGCTTTCTTT.

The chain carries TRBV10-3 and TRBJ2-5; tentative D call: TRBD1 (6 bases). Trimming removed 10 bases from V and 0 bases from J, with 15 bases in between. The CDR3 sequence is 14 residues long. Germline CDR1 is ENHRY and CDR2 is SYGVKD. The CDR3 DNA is TGTGCCACTCGCCGACAGGAAAACCAAGAGACCCAGTACTTC. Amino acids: CATRRQENQETQYF.

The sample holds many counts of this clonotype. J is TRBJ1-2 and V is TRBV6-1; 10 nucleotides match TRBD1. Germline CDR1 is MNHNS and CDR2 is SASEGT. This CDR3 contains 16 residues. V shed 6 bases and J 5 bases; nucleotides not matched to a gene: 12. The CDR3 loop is CASSPRDRGKGYGYTF. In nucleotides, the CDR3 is TGTGCCAGCAGCCCCCGGGACAGGGGAAAGGGGTATGGCTACACCTTC.

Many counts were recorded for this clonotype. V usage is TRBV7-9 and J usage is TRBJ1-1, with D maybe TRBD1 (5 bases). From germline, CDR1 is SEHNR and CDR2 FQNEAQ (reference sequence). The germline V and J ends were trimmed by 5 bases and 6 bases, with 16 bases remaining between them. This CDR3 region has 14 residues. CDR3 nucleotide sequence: TGTGCCAGCAGCGCGGGACGAGGACGGGCTGAAGCTTTCTTT. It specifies CASSAGRGRAEAFF. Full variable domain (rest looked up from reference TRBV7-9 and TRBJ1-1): DTGVSQNPRHKITKRGQNVTFRCDPISEHNRLYWYRQTLGQGPEFLTYFQNEAQLEKSRLLSDRFSAERPKGSFSTLEIQRTEQGDSAMYLCASSAGRGRAEAFFGQGTRLTVV.

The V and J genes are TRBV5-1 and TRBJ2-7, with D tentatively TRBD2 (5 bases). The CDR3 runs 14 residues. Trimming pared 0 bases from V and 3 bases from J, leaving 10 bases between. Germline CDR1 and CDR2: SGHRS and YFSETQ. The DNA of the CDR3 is TGCGCCAGCAGCTTGGGGCCGGGGAACTACGAGCAGTACTTC. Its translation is CASSLGPGNYEQYF.

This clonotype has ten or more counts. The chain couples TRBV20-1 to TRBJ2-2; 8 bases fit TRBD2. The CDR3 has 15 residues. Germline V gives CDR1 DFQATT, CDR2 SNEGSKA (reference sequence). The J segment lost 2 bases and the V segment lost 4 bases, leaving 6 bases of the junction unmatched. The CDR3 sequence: CSATSGPHNTGELFF. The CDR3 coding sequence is TGCAGTGCTACTAGCGGGCCTCATAACACCGGGGAGCTGTTTTTT.

CDR3 sequence (DNA): TGCAGTGCTAGTGGGGGGGCCTCTTCTAATAATTCACCCCTCCACTTT. Translation: CSASGGASSNNSPLHF. The chain recombines TRBV20-1 with TRBJ1-6, with D perhaps matching TRBD1 (6 bases). Trimming took off 3 bases at V and 5 bases at J, with 17 bases between the two ends. The CDR3 is 16 residues long. Germline-derived CDR1 and CDR2 are DFQATT and SNEGSKA (reference sequence).

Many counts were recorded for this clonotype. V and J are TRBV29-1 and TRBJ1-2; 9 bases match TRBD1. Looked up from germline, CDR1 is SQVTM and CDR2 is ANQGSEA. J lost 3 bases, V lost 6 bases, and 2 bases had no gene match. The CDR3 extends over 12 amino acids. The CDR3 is CSVRTGDYGYTF. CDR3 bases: TGCAGCGTGAGGACAGGGGACTATGGCTACACCTTC.

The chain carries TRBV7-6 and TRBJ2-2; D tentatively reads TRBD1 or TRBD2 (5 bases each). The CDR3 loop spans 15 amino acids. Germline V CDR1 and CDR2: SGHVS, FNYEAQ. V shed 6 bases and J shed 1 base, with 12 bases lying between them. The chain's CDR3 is CASRSGTGNTGELFF. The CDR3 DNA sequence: TGTGCCAGCAGGTCAGGGACGGGGAACACCGGGGAGCTGTTTTTT.

In DNA form, the CDR3 reads TGCAGTGCTAGAGATCCACAGGGGGCGAACACCATATATTTT. Translation: CSARDPQGANTIYF. The V and J genes are TRBV20-1 and TRBJ1-3; 9 bases match TRBD1. Trimming cost V 0 bases and J 7 bases; bases outside gene matches: 4. The germline V gene encodes CDR1 DFQATT and CDR2 SNEGSKA (reference sequence). The CDR3 consists of 14 residues.

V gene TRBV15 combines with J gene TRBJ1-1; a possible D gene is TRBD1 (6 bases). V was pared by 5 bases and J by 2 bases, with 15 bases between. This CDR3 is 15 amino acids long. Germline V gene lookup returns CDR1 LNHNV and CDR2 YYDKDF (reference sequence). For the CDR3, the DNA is TGTGCCACCAGCCCAACACCACAGGGAAACACTGAAGCTTTCTTT. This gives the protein CATSPTPQGNTEAFF.

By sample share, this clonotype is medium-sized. In DNA, the CDR3 is TGTGCCTACAGGGGGTATGGCTACACCTTC. Translating gives CAYRGYGYTF. The gene calls are TRBV30 and TRBJ1-2, with 8 nucleotides matching TRBD1. CDR1 is GTSNPN and CDR2 is SVGIG in the germline V gene (reference sequence). With V trimmed by 7 bases and J by 5 bases, 0 bases remained unmatched. This CDR3 is 10 amino acids long.

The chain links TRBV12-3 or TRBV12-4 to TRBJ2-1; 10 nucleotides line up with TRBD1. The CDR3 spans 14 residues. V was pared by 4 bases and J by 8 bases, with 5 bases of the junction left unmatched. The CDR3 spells CASSWDRGEYEQFF. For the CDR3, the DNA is TGTGCCAGCAGTTGGGACAGGGGAGAGTATGAGCAGTTCTTC.